This T cell receptor beta chain was recovered during a study of memory CD8 T cells in hepatitis C reinfection. For the study at large: Pre-reinfection sampling occurred 55 to 20 weeks ahead of detected reinfection.

Time point in this sample: pre-reinfection, 55 to 20 weeks before reinfection detection. The sorted cells went straight to TCR sequencing with no prior in vitro expansion. Donors came from people who inject drugs enrolled in HEPCO, Canada. Two donors provided sorted CD3+ CD8+ CD45RO- naive CD8 T cells at all three reinfection time points. This table comes from immunoSEQ multiplex PCR, and its TCRdb copy is limited to in-frame clones, with some not included. The sample yields approximately 51,000 clones, 85% to 90% seen once. Of note for this clone: Its antigen is not known.

J gave up 1 base and V 0 bases, and 6 bases lay outside the gene matches. The germline CDR1 and CDR2 sequences are SGHRS and YFSETQ. The CDR3 has 16 residues. Findings of the study overall: Conclusions on public clonotypes and secondary clearance were not definitive with about 5 donors.

This receptor was obtained from a man in his late teens or twenties with hepatitis C virus infection. The sequenced sample consisted of naive CD8+ T cells sorted from blood. The rearrangement joins TRBV5-1 to TRBJ1-1; 7 positions match TRBD1. The CDR3 sequence is CASSLGAGGWNTEAFF. In DNA form, the CDR3 reads TGCGCCAGCAGCTTGGGCGCAGGGGGATGGAACACTGAAGCTTTCTTT.